A single sample is the source of the 7 T cell receptor beta chains below, sequenced in a study of T cell clusters in autoimmune cytopenias. One tube held mixed TRB-A and TRB-B primer pools for touch-down PCR. TCRdb re-called the multiplex PCR reads, yielding one record per CDR3 amino acid sequence without DNA. The sample totals thousands of distinct CDR3 sequences; its top ten clones hold about 5%. Tens of thousands of genome equivalents of blood DNA were amplified for TRB. Sample: peripheral blood. The receptor set was obtained from a human donor with an autoimmune cytopenia or autoimmune hepatitis (not recorded which).

V gene TRBV6-6 combines with J gene TRBJ2-1. The CDR3 is 14 residues long. The germline gives CDR1 MNHNY, CDR2 SVGAGI (reference sequence). CDR3 sequence reads: CASSYSVISYEQFF.

According to its frequency, this clonotype is medium-sized. V is TRBV19 and J is TRBJ1-2; TCRdb proposes TRBD1, but this gene call is untestable without DNA. This CDR3 is built from 13 residues. CDR1 and CDR2 (germline): LNHDA, SQIVND (reference sequence). CDR3 amino acids: CASNLPPGDGYTF.

Frequency places this clonotype as medium-sized. The rearrangement uses TRBV6-6 and TRBJ2-3; the D call of TRBD2 rests on TCRdb alone, since no DNA is present to check it. CDR3 length: 15 residues. Germline V gene data show CDR1 as MNHNY and CDR2 as SVGAGI (reference sequence). The CDR3: CASSGSGEASDTQYF.

The chain has TRBV4-2 and TRBJ2-7; the D call from TCRdb, TRBD2, cannot be confirmed without DNA. Looked up from germline, CDR1 is LGHNA and CDR2 is YNFKEQ. This CDR3 contains 17 residues. The chain's CDR3 is CASSQEWRAGGVYEQYF.

CDR3 in amino acids: CATSETGQPYTF. The chain joins TRBV24-1 to TRBJ1-2; TCRdb outputs TRBD1, but without DNA this stays unchecked. Germline V gene data show CDR1 as KGHDR and CDR2 as SFDVKD. The CDR3 loop spans 12 amino acids.

The chain recombines TRBV4-3 with TRBJ2-5; absent DNA, TCRdb's TRBD2 call cannot be checked. This CDR3 contains 19 residues. Germline V gene data show CDR1 as LGHNA and CDR2 as YSLEER. CDR3 region: CASSQGQLLAGGYQETQYF.

The rearrangement links TRBV27 to TRBJ1-4. The CDR3 contains 15 residues. The V gene's germline CDR1 is MNHEY and CDR2 SMNVEV (reference sequence). CDR3 sequence reads: CASSLWRGRDEKLFF.